The rows below give T cell receptor beta chains drawn from one sample of a study of shared clonotypes between healthy human individuals. Produced via immunoSEQ multiplex PCR; TCRdb's table is partial and in-frame only. The table has under 600,000 clones, around 97% seen once. The source material was naive CD4+ T cells sorted from blood. The receptors originated from a young woman in good health. The CDR3 runs from the conserved cysteine through the conserved F or W. The order of the fields is V gene, J gene, D gene, clone size, CDR3 protein, CDR3 DNA. The D gene is left open where the match is weak. Size tells how often a clone was seen (once, few, many) or the class of an expanded clone, and some rows leave it out.

>TRBV5-5|TRBJ2-7|-|-
CASSQTRTHEQYF
TGTGCCAGCAGCCAGACTCGGACTCACGAGCAGTACTTC
>TRBV19|TRBJ2-7|TRBD1|once
CASRETGANSYEQYF
TGTGCCAGTAGAGAAACAGGGGCCAACTCCTACGAGCAGTACTTC
>TRBV7-9|TRBJ1-1|-|-
CASSPPARSTEAFF
TGTGCCAGCAGCCCACCGGCCCGGAGCACTGAAGCTTTCTTT
>TRBV10-2|TRBJ2-7|-|-
CASSLAEYEQYF
TGCGCCAGCAGCCTAGCCGAGTACGAGCAGTACTTC
>TRBV19|TRBJ1-1|TRBD1|once
CASRLQGADTEAFF
TGTGCCAGTAGACTACAGGGGGCGGACACTGAAGCTTTCTTT
>TRBV28|TRBJ2-7|-|-
CASSLGGASYEQYF
TGTGCCAGCAGTTTAGGGGGCGCTTCCTACGAGCAGTACTTC
>TRBV28|TRBJ2-7|TRBD1|-
CASRSGTGRPYEQYF
TGTGCCAGCAGGTCCGGGACAGGCCGACCCTACGAGCAGTACTTC
>TRBV5-3|TRBJ1-3|-|-
CARSSPCGSLRRGVSGNTIYF
TGTGCCAGAAGCTCGCCCTGCGGGAGCCTCAGGAGAGGGGTCTCTGGAAACACCATATATTTT
>TRBV29-1|TRBJ2-1|TRBD2|-
CSVNSGGTVSSGIYNEQFF
TGCAGCGTAAACAGCGGGGGAACCGTTTCTTCTGGAATCTACAATGAGCAGTTCTTC
>TRBV4-1|TRBJ2-2|TRBD2|-
CASSRRLASNTGELFF
TGCGCCAGCAGCCGGCGACTAGCGTCTAACACCGGGGAGCTGTTTTTT
>TRBV4-1|TRBJ2-1|TRBD2|-
CASSPFFSGDSYNEQFF
TGCGCCAGCAGCCCCTTTTTTAGCGGGGACTCCTACAATGAGCAGTTCTTC
>TRBV28|TRBJ1-1|TRBD1|-
CASSRTGENTEAFF
TGTGCCAGCAGTCGGACAGGGGAGAACACTGAAGCTTTCTTT
>TRBV5-1|TRBJ2-7|TRBD2|-
CASSLGPSGRISYEQYF
TGCGCCAGCAGCTTGGGGCCTAGCGGGAGGATCTCCTACGAGCAGTACTTC
>TRBV6-1|TRBJ2-3|-|-
CASSEGASRPGDTQYF
TGTGCCAGCAGTGAAGGAGCTAGCCGCCCGGGAGATACGCAGTATTTT
>TRBV6-5|TRBJ1-3|-|-
CASRSSGNTIYF
TGTGCCAGCAGATCATCCGGAAACACCATATATTTT
>TRBV6-5|TRBJ1-1|-|-
CASSRAVNTEAFF
TGTGCCAGCAGTAGGGCCGTGAACACTGAAGCTTTCTTT
>TRBV19|TRBJ1-2|-|-
CASSTFGDRPYGYTF
TGTGCCAGTAGTACCTTTGGCGACAGACCCTATGGCTACACCTTC
>TRBV6-6|TRBJ2-5|TRBD2|-
CASGRETETQYF
TGTGCTAGTGGGCGGGAGACAGAGACCCAGTACTTC
>TRBV18|TRBJ1-1|TRBD1|-
CASSPPRGTGKVAEAFF
TGTGCCAGCTCACCACCGCGAGGGACAGGGAAGGTGGCTGAAGCTTTCTTT
>TRBV28|TRBJ1-5|TRBD1|-
CASAFTLPGQGWNQPQHF
TGTGCCAGCGCGTTCACCCTGCCGGGACAGGGGTGGAATCAGCCCCAGCATTTT
>TRBV19|TRBJ1-6|-|-
CASSTSGTWSSYNSPLHF
TGTGCCAGTAGCACTTCCGGGACGTGGAGCTCCTATAATTCACCCCTCCACTTT
>TRBV6-5|TRBJ2-1|-|-
CASSNRDPLDEQFF
TGTGCCAGCAGTAATAGGGACCCTCTGGATGAGCAGTTCTTC
>TRBV6-5|TRBJ2-1|-|-
CASRPREGFNEQFF
TGTGCCAGCAGGCCTAGAGAAGGGTTCAATGAGCAGTTCTTC
>TRBV5-4|TRBJ2-1|TRBD2|-
CASSLSAGELSILRPNEQFF
TGTGCCAGCAGCTTGTCTGCGGGGGAATTGTCAATTTTGCGTCCCAATGAGCAGTTCTTC
>TRBV28|TRBJ2-7|TRBD2|-
CASRGPNTGTSGSGEQYF
TGTGCCAGCAGGGGGCCCAATACCGGGACTAGCGGGAGCGGAGAGCAGTACTTC
>TRBV7-9|TRBJ1-2|-|-
CASSSTNYGYTF
TGTGCCAGCAGCTCCACTAACTATGGCTACACCTTC
>TRBV30|TRBJ2-3|TRBD2|-
CAWSGSTSGGSTDTQYF
TGTGCCTGGAGTGGCAGCACTAGCGGAGGAAGCACAGATACGCAGTATTTT
>TRBV18|TRBJ2-2|TRBD1|-
CASSPPRQGATGELFF
TGTGCCAGCTCACCACCGCGACAGGGGGCGACCGGGGAGCTGTTTTTT
>TRBV7-9|TRBJ1-1|TRBD1|-
CASSPIKVARGTEAFF
TGTGCCAGCAGCCCGATAAAGGTCGCCAGGGGGACTGAAGCTTTCTTT
>TRBV9|TRBJ2-7|-|-
CASSAFHGSYEQYF
TGTGCCAGCAGCGCATTCCATGGCTCCTACGAGCAGTACTTC
>TRBV27|TRBJ2-7|-|once
CASSASGRGRYEQYF
TGTGCCAGCAGTGCCTCTGGCAGGGGACGCTACGAGCAGTACTTC
>TRBV7-9|TRBJ2-5|TRBD2|-
CASSSRLAANQETQYF
TGTGCCAGCAGCTCTAGACTAGCGGCTAACCAAGAGACCCAGTACTTC
>TRBV6-5|TRBJ2-2|-|-
CASSYRNGELFF
TGTGCCAGCAGTTACCGCAACGGGGAGCTGTTTTTT
>TRBV28|TRBJ1-2|-|once
CATKTGSRYGYTF
TGTGCCACCAAGACCGGGTCCAGATATGGCTACACCTTC
>TRBV5-1|TRBJ2-3|-|-
CASSLGSATDTQYF
TGCGCCAGCAGCTTGGGGAGTGCCACAGATACGCAGTATTTT
>TRBV1|TRBJ2-7|-|-
CTSSSHGGTYEQYF
TGCACCAGCAGCTCCCACGGGGGAACCTACGAGCAGTACTTC
>TRBV30|TRBJ1-1|TRBD1|once
CAWSAGTVAFF
TGTGCCTGGAGTGCGGGGACAGTAGCTTTCTTT
>TRBV29-1|TRBJ2-7|-|once
CSVEVLQDPTYEQYF
TGCAGCGTTGAAGTATTACAGGACCCCACCTACGAGCAGTACTTC
>TRBV18|TRBJ2-7|-|-
CASSPTQGQSYEQYF
TGTGCCAGCTCACCTACACAGGGCCAATCCTACGAGCAGTACTTC
>TRBV6-1|TRBJ2-2|-|-
CASIRGGYGGELFF
TGTGCCAGCATACGTGGGGGGTACGGAGGGGAGCTGTTTTTT
>TRBV4-1|TRBJ1-4|-|-
CASSQGAQVSELFF
TGCGCCAGCAGCCAAGGGGCCCAAGTAAGCGAACTGTTTTTT
>TRBV11-2|TRBJ2-1|TRBD2|-
CASSPHLAGGVYNEQFF
TGTGCCAGCAGCCCGCATCTAGCGGGAGGCGTCTACAATGAGCAGTTCTTC
>TRBV4-2|TRBJ2-5|-|-
CASSTSTLGETQYF
TGTGCCAGCAGCACCTCGACACTCGGGGAGACCCAGTACTTC
>TRBV28|TRBJ2-4|-|once
CASRGGRLAKNIQYF
TGTGCCAGCAGGGGCGGACGGTTAGCCAAAAACATTCAGTACTTC
>TRBV15|TRBJ2-1|TRBD2|-
CATSRGGAAGGRGEQFF
TGTGCCACCAGCAGAGGAGGGGCCGCGGGAGGAAGGGGTGAGCAGTTCTTC
>TRBV10-3|TRBJ2-7|-|-
CAISGSNGAYEQYF
TGTGCCATCAGTGGATCGAACGGGGCTTACGAGCAGTACTTC
>TRBV5-1|TRBJ2-5|-|-
CASSLPGTYQETQYF
TGCGCCAGCAGCTTGCCAGGAACGTACCAAGAGACCCAGTACTTC
>TRBV18|TRBJ1-3|-|once
CASSTGTGNTIYF
TGTGCCAGCTCCACAGGGACTGGAAACACCATATATTTT
>TRBV5-1|TRBJ1-1|-|-
CASSLAMGRSTEAFF
TGCGCCAGCAGCTTGGCGATGGGGAGGAGCACTGAAGCTTTCTTT
>TRBV6-5|TRBJ2-6|TRBD1|-
CASSYDRGSGANVLTF
TGTGCCAGCAGTTACGACAGGGGCTCTGGGGCCAACGTCCTGACTTTC
>TRBV28|TRBJ2-3|TRBD2|-
CASSLRELAVLTDTQYF
TGTGCCAGCAGTTTAAGGGAACTAGCGGTACTCACAGATACGCAGTATTTT
>TRBV5-8|TRBJ1-1|-|-
CASSLLWGNTEAFF
TGTGCCAGCAGCTTGTTGTGGGGGAACACTGAAGCTTTCTTT
>TRBV19|TRBJ2-2|-|-
CASSRLGYTGELFF
TGTGCCAGTAGTCGGTTAGGGTACACCGGGGAGCTGTTTTTT
>TRBV11-2|TRBJ2-7|TRBD2|once
CASSWGLAGDYEQYF
TGTGCCAGCAGCTGGGGACTAGCGGGAGACTACGAGCAGTACTTC
>TRBV6-6|TRBJ1-5|-|-
CASSYPGANQPQHF
TGTGCCAGCAGTTACCCGGGCGCCAATCAGCCCCAGCATTTT
>TRBV5-1|TRBJ2-7|TRBD2|-
CASSLGVGASGLYEQYF
TGCGCCAGCAGCTTGGGAGTCGGAGCTAGCGGGCTTTACGAGCAGTACTTC
>TRBV10-3|TRBJ2-1|TRBD2|-
CAISETSGRPYNEQFF
TGTGCCATCAGTGAGACTAGCGGGAGACCCTACAATGAGCAGTTCTTC
>TRBV6-5|TRBJ2-7|-|-
CASTIKDRPPYEQYF
TGTGCCAGCACCATAAAGGACAGACCTCCTTACGAGCAGTACTTC
>TRBV6-6|TRBJ2-7|TRBD1|-
CASSSWTGTYEQYF
TGTGCCAGCAGTTCGTGGACAGGGACCTACGAGCAGTACTTC
>TRBV2|TRBJ1-2|-|-
CASTFGQFYGYTF
TGTGCCAGCACATTTGGACAGTTTTATGGCTACACCTTC